This record looks at one T cell receptor (beta chain) sequence and its context. These data originate in a study of T cell responses to AZD1222 COVID-19 vaccine. Across the study: Timing groups of about 4 and about 12 weeks for second doses were pooled.

The method was immunoSEQ multiplex PCR; TCRdb's version includes in-frame clones alone and lacks a portion of them. This table holds under 150,000 clones, approximately 87% found once. V trimming: 5 bases; J trimming: 2 bases; junction bases outside the gene matches: 7. The length of the CDR3 is 15 residues. Germline loops: CDR1 SEHNR, CDR2 FQNEAQ (reference sequence). The clonotype originates from an adult in good health. This rearrangement joins TRBV7-9 to TRBJ1-2; the match to TRBD1 covers 8 bases. The sample consisted of peripheral blood, taken on day 0 of AZD1222 vaccination. The DNA for the CDR3 is TGTGCCAGCAGCCCGGGACAGGACTACAACTATGGCTACACCTTC. Its translation: CASSPGQDYNYGYTF. Supplemented by reference TRBV7-9 and TRBJ1-2, the full variable domain reads DTGVSQNPRHKITKRGQNVTFRCDPISEHNRLYWYRQTLGQGPEFLTYFQNEAQLEKSRLLSDRFSAERPKGSFSTLEIQRTEQGDSAMYLCASSPGQDYNYGYTFGSGTRLTVV.